The present T cell receptor beta chain was sequenced within a study of T cell changes during pregnancy in multiple sclerosis. The assay was immunoSEQ multiplex PCR, and TCRdb's table has in-frame clones only and misses some. The sample lists fewer than 70,000 clones; almost 95% were seen once. Germline lookup yields CDR1 SGDLS and CDR2 YYNGEE. Trimming cost V 3 bases and J 0 bases; bases outside gene matches: 7. The CDR3 length is 16 residues. The sequence derives from a female donor in good health, enrolled as a control in a pregnancy study. The chain employs TRBV9 and TRBJ2-7, with 9 positions matching TRBD2. The material was CD8+ T cells from peripheral blood mononuclear cells, obtained in the third trimester of pregnancy. The CDR3 sequence: CASSAFYSGGSYEQYF. The CDR3, as DNA: TGTGCCAGCAGCGCCTTTTATAGCGGGGGCTCCTACGAGCAGTACTTC.